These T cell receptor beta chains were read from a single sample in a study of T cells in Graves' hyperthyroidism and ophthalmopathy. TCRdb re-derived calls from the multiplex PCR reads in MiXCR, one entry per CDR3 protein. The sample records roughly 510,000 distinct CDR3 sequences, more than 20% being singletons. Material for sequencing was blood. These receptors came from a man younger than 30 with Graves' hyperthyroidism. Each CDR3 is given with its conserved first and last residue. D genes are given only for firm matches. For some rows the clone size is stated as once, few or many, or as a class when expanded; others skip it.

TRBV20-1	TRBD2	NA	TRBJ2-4	TGCAGTGCTCAAGCGGGAAACAAAAACATTCAGTACTTC	CSAQAGNKNIQYF
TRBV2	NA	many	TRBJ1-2	TGTGCCAGCAGTGAAGGGGGAATTGGCTACACCTTC	CASSEGGIGYTF
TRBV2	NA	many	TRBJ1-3	TGTGCCAGCCGAGACAGGCGATACTCTGGAAACACCATATATTTT	CASRDRRYSGNTIYF
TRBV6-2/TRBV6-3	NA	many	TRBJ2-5	TGTGCCAGCAGTTACCCCGGGGCCCCAGAAACCCAGTACTTC	CASSYPGAPETQYF
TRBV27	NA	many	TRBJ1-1	TGTGCCAGCAGTGAAAGGGCAGGCACTGAAGCTTTCTTT	CASSERAGTEAFF
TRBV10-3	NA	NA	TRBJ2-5	TGTGCCATCAGTGGGACTCCGTACCAAGAGACCCAGTACTTC	CAISGTPYQETQYF
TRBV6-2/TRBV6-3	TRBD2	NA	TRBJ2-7	TGTGCCAGCAGGTATGGAGCGGGAGCTCAAACCGGGAGCTCCTACGAGCAGTACTTC	CASRYGAGAQTGSSYEQYF
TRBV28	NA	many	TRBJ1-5	TGTGCCAGCAGTTTTGAAGGTTTTGGCAATCAGCCCCAGCATTTT	CASSFEGFGNQPQHF
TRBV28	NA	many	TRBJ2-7	TGTGCCACCAGGGGGGGGGCGGAGCAGTACTTC	CATRGGAEQYF
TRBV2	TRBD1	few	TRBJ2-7	TGTGCCAGCGGGACAGGGGGTCCCGAGCAGTACTTC	CASGTGGPEQYF
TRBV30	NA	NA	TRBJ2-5	TGTGCCTGGAGGGTGAGACTAGAAAGAGAGACCCAGTACTTC	CAWRVRLERETQYF
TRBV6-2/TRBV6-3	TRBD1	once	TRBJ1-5	TGTGCCAGCAGGCAACGGGACAGACCAAATCAGCCCCAGCATTTT	CASRQRDRPNQPQHF
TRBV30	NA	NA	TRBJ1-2	TGTGCCTGGAGTCCCCAGGAAGGTTGGAGCTATGGCTACACCTTC	CAWSPQEGWSYGYTF
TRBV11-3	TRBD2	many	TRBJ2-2	TGTGCCAGCAGCCCCCGCACTAGCGCCGGGGAGCTGTTTTTT	CASSPRTSAGELFF
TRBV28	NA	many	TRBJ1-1	TGTGCCAGCACAGGGCCCGGGACTGAAGCTTTCTTT	CASTGPGTEAFF
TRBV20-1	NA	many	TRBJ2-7	TGCAGTGCTATTCGACGTCTCAGCCGCTACGAGCAGTACTTC	CSAIRRLSRYEQYF
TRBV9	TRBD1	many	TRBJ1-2	TGTGCCAGCAGCCCTACAGGGGGCCCCCACACCTTC	CASSPTGGPHTF
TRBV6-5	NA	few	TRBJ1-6	TGTGCCAGCAGTTACCTCGGGGCTACTTCACCCCTCCACTTT	CASSYLGATSPLHF
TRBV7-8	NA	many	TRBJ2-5	TGTGCCAGCAGCACGCCCAGGACAACCGAAGAGACCCAGTACTTC	CASSTPRTTEETQYF
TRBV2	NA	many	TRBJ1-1	TGTGCCAGCAGTGGGAACTGGGGGATGAACACTGAAGCTTTCTTT	CASSGNWGMNTEAFF
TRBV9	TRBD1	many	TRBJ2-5	TGTGCCAGCAGCGAGGACAGGGTTCAAGAGACCCAGTACTTC	CASSEDRVQETQYF
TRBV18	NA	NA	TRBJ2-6	TGTGCCAGCTTTCTCGGAGGGACCGGGGCCAACGTCCTGACTTTC	CASFLGGTGANVLTF
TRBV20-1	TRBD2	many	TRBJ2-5	TGCAGTGCTAGAGGACTAGCGTCCTCAGAGACCCAGTACTTC	CSARGLASSETQYF
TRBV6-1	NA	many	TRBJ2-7	TGTGCCAGCAGTGACCGGGCAGGCTCCTACGAGCAGTACTTC	CASSDRAGSYEQYF
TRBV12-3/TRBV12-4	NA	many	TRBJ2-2	TGTGCCAGCAAAACAGGGAAGCGGGACACCGGGGAGCTGTTTTTT	CASKTGKRDTGELFF
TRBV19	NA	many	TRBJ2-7	TGTGCCAGTAGTATAGAGCGGGACTACGAGCAGTACTTC	CASSIERDYEQYF
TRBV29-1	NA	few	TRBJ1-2	TGCAGCGTTGAAGACCAGTTTAACTATGGCTACACCTTC	CSVEDQFNYGYTF
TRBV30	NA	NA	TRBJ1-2	TGTGCCTCTGACCTTGGGCCTGCCTCCTTCAACTATGGCTACACCTTC	CASDLGPASFNYGYTF
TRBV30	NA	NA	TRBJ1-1	TGTGCCTGGAGTCCAGGAGTTGAGGCTTTCTTT	CAWSPGVEAFF
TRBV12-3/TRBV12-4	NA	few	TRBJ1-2	TGTGCCAGCAGCCCCGGGACGTCTAACTATGGCTACACCTTC	CASSPGTSNYGYTF
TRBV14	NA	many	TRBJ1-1	TGTGCCAGCAGCCAAGATCGGGTGATGCTAGCTTTCTTT	CASSQDRVMLAFF
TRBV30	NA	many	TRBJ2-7	TGTGCCTGGAGTCCATCAGGGTTGTACGAGCAGTACTTC	CAWSPSGLYEQYF
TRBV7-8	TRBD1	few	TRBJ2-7	TGTGCCAGCAGCTTCGGACAGGGGGCATCGGGGTACGAGCAGTACTTC	CASSFGQGASGYEQYF
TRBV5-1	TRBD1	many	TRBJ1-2	TGCGCCAGCAGCTTGACCGACAGGGGATTGTTCACCTTC	CASSLTDRGLFTF
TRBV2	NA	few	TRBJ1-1	TGTGCCAGCAGTGAAGGGGGTTATAACACTGAAGCTTTCTTT	CASSEGGYNTEAFF
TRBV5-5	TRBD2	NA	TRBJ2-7	TGTGCCAGCAGCTCGATCACCACTAGCGGGAGAATCGAGCAGTACTTC	CASSSITTSGRIEQYF
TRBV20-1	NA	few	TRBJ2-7	TGCAGTGCTCCGAGGGGGGACAAGTGGGGCGAGCAGTACTTC	CSAPRGDKWGEQYF
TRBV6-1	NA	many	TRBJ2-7	TGTGCCAGCAGTCGGGATTGGGGGGCGTCCTACGAGCAGTACTTC	CASSRDWGASYEQYF
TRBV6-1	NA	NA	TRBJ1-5	TGTGCCAGCAAGAAGGCAGTCAATCAGCCCCAGCATTTT	CASKKAVNQPQHF
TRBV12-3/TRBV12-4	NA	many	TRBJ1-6	TGTGCCAGCAGTTCAGGGGAGGAGATCTATAATTCACCCCTCCACTTT	CASSSGEEIYNSPLHF
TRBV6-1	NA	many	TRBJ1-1	TGTGCCAGCAGTGACCCCGTGCGAAGAACTGAAGCTTTCTTT	CASSDPVRRTEAFF
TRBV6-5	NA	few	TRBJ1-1	TGTGCCAGCAGTTCCCCCTTATTGGGGACGGAAGAAGCTTTCTTT	CASSSPLLGTEEAFF
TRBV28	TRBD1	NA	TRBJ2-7	TGTGCCACGTTATCCGGGACAGGGTTCTACGAGCAGTACTTC	CATLSGTGFYEQYF
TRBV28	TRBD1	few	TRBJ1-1	TGTGCCAGCAATCGACAGGGGGCGGTTGGAGAAGCTTTCTTT	CASNRQGAVGEAFF
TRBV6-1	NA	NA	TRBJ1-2	TGTGCCAGCAGCCCCCTGACTAGGGGCTTGCATGGCTACACCTTC	CASSPLTRGLHGYTF
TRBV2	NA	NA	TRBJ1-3	TGTGCCGGCGGGGTTTTGGGAGGAAACACCATATATTTT	CAGGVLGGNTIYF
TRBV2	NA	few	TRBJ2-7	TGTGCCAGCAGTGGTCCGGATGGCTCCTACGAGCAGTACTTC	CASSGPDGSYEQYF
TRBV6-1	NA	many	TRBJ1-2	TGTGCCAGCAGTCCGAAGGACCCCTTCGCCTATGGCTACACCTTC	CASSPKDPFAYGYTF
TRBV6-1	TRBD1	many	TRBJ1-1	TGTGCCAGCAGAAGACAGGGGATGAACACTGAAGCTTTCTTT	CASRRQGMNTEAFF
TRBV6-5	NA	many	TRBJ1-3	TGTGCCAGCAGTTACGAGGGATTTGGAAACACCATATATTTT	CASSYEGFGNTIYF
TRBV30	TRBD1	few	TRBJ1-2	TGTGCCTGGAGTGCTCCCTGGGACAGGGGAGTCTATGGCTACACCTTC	CAWSAPWDRGVYGYTF
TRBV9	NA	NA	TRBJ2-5	TGTGCCAGCAGCGGTAGGGGGGGCAGCCAAGAGACCCAGTACTTC	CASSGRGGSQETQYF
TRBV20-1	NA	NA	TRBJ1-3	TGCAGTGCTAGGTTCCCTGGAAACACCATATATTTT	CSARFPGNTIYF
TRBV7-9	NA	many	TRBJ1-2	TGTGCCAGCAGCTTAGGACCAGACGGAAGGGACGGCTACACCTTC	CASSLGPDGRDGYTF
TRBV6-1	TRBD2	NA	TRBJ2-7	TGTGCCAGCAGCGCGCTAGCGGGAGCGGCCTACGAGCAGTACTTC	CASSALAGAAYEQYF